This entry describes one T cell receptor (beta chain). Its matching antigen is unknown. This sample stems from a study of Ad26.COV2.S vaccination and SARS-CoV-2 variants. Study observations and caveats: Non-spike TCR breadth showed similarity between vaccine and placebo recipients.

The trim removed 4 bases at V and 6 bases at J, leaving 9 bases unmatched. This CDR3 is built from 16 residues. The germline gives CDR1 LGHNA, CDR2 YNFKEQ. The sample's treatment: about 20 received Ad26.COV2.S at low or high dose, single or two shots; about 5 received placebo; per-sample allocation not given. Samples analyzed were those drawn on day 63 after the first vaccine or placebo injection. The vaccine delivered Wuhan-strain SARS-CoV-2 spike through an Ad26 vector. TCRdb's table, derived via immunoSEQ multiplex PCR, lists solely in-frame clones and lacks some. The table records about 480,000 clones, roughly 89% of them present only once.

This sequence originates from a person between 18 and 59 years old who received the Ad26.COV2.S COVID-19 vaccine or a placebo. The chain employs TRBV4-2 and TRBJ2-1; TRBD2 matches at 10 bases. This material consisted of peripheral blood, taken in a trial of Ad26.COV2.S vaccine versus placebo. As DNA, the CDR3 is TGTGCCAGCAGCCGAGTACTAGCGGGAAGGTCCAATGAGCAGTTCTTC. Encoded protein: CASSRVLAGRSNEQFF.